The subject of this entry is one T cell receptor beta chain. In germline, CDR1 is SGHDT, CDR2 YYEEEE. The CDR3 consists of 15 residues. Trimming cost V 4 bases and J 1 base, with 12 bases left between them. With a J-beta primer mix and a sample-barcoded 5' primer, a second PCR ran about 6 to 11 cycles. Via MiXCR, TCRdb re-called the 5' RACE reads, giving one row per CDR3 protein. Altogether around 1.5 million distinct CDR3 sequences are present, 42% being singletons, with the ten largest covering less than 8%. This sample was taken from a study of blood T cells in healthy people across ages. The sequence derives from a woman aged 18 to 35 in good health. V and J are TRBV5-6 and TRBJ1-5, with a possible D match to TRBD1 (5 bases). The sample consisted of blood. Here the CDR3 DNA reads TGTGCCAGCAGCGAAGGGGTCCTCAGCAATCAGCCCCAGCATTTT. Its translation is CASSEGVLSNQPQHF.